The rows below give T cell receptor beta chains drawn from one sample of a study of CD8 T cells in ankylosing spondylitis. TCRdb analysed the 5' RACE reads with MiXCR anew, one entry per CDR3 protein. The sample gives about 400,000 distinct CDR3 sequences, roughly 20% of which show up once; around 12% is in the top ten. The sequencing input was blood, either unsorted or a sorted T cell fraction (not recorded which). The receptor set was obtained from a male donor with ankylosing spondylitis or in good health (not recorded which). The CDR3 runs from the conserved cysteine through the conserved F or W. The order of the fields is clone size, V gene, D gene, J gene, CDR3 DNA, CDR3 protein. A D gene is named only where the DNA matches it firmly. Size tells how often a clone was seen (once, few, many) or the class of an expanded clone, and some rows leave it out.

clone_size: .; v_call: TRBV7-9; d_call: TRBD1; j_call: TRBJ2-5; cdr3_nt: TGTGCCAGCTCACCTCCAGGGGGCGCCTCCCAAGAGACCCAGTACTTC; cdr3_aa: CASSPPGGASQETQYF
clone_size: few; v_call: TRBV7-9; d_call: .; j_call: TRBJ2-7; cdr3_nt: TGTGCCAGCAGCTTCCGAGGTTCGGTGTACGAGCAGTACTTC; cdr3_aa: CASSFRGSVYEQYF
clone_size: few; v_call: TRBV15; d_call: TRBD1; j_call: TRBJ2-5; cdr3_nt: TGTGCCACCAGCAGACAGGGGGCCCCAACAGAGACCCAGTACTTC; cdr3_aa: CATSRQGAPTETQYF
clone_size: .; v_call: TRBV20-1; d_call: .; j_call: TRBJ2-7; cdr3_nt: TGCAGTGCTAGATGGGGCAGGGGACTTTACGAGCAGTACTTC; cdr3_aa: CSARWGRGLYEQYF
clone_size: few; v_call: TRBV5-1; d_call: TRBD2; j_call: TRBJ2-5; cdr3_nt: TGCGCCAGCAGCTCTACCGGACTAGCGGGGGAACAAGAGACCCAGTACTTC; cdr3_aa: CASSSTGLAGEQETQYF
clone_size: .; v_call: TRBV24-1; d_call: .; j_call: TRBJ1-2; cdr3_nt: TGTGCCACCAGTGACCTTCGTGAGGTGTATGGCTACACCTTC; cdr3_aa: CATSDLREVYGYTF
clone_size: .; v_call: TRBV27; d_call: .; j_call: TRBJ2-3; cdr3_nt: TGTGCCAGCAGTTTACTGGCACCCCCCGGATATACGCAGTATTTT; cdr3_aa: CASSLLAPPGYTQYF
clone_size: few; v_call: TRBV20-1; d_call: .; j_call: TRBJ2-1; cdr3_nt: TGCAGTGCTAGAGGAGGGGGGAACAATGAGCAGTTCTTC; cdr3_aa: CSARGGGNNEQFF
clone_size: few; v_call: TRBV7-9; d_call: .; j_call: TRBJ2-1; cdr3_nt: TGTGCCAGCAGCCCCGATCTCTTACGGGGTGAGCAGTTCTTC; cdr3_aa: CASSPDLLRGEQFF
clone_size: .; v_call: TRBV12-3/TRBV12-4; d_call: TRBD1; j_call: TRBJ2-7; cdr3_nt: TGTGCCAGCAGTTTAGGGGATGGGACAGGGATTGAGCAGTACTTC; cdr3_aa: CASSLGDGTGIEQYF
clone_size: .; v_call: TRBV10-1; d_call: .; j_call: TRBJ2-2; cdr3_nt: TGCGCCAGCAGTGGTGGGCAGGGGATCACCGGGGAGCTGTTTTTT; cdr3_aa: CASSGGQGITGELFF
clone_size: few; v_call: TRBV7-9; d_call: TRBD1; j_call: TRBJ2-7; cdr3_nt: TGTGCCAGCAGGGGACAGGGTGGCTCCTACGAGCAGTACTTC; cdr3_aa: CASRGQGGSYEQYF
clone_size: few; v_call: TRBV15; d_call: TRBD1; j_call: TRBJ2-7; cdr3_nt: TGTGCCACCAGCAGAGAAGGGACAGGGACCTACGAGCAGTACTTC; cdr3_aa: CATSREGTGTYEQYF
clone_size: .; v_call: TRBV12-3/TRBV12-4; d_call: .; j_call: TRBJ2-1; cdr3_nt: TGTGCCAGCACCCCGGGACAATTAAATGAGCAGTTCTTC; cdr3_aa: CASTPGQLNEQFF
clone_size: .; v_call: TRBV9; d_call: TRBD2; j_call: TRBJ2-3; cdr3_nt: TGTGCCAGCAGCGTAACTAGCGGCACAGATACGCAGTATTTT; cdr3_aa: CASSVTSGTDTQYF
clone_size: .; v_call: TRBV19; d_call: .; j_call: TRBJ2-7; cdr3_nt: TGTGCCAGTAGTCCCCAGAACTCCTACGAGCAGTACTTC; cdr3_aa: CASSPQNSYEQYF
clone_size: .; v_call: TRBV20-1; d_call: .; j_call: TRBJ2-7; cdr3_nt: TGCAGTGCTAGGGAAACAGGAATTCCCACCTACGAGCAGTACTTC; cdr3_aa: CSARETGIPTYEQYF
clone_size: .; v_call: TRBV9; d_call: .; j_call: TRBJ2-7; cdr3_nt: TGTGCCAGCAGCGTAGCGGACAGCTTGGGCTACGAGCAGTACTTC; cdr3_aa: CASSVADSLGYEQYF
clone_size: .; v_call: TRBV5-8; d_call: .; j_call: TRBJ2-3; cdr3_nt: TGTGCCAGCGGGATGAGGCAGGGGACCATCACAGATACGCAGTATTTT; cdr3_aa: CASGMRQGTITDTQYF
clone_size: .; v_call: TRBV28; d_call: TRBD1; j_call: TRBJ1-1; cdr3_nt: TGTGCCAGCAGTACAGGGACAGGGCCTGAAGCTTTCTTT; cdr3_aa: CASSTGTGPEAFF
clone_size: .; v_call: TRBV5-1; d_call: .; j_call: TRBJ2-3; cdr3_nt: TGCGCCAGCAGCTTGGAGGGGGTGAACACAGATACGCAGTATTTT; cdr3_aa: CASSLEGVNTDTQYF
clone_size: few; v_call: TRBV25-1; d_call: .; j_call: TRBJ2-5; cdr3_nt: TGTGCCAGCAGTGAATTCACCCAGGACAGACAAGAGACCCAGTACTTC; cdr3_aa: CASSEFTQDRQETQYF
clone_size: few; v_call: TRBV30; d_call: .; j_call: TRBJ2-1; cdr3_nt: TGTGCCTGGAGTACGGGGTTGACCAATGAGCAGTTCTTC; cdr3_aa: CAWSTGLTNEQFF
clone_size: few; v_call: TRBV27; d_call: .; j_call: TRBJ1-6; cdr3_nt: TGTGCCAGCAGTTCAGGAGAACCCCTCCACTTT; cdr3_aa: CASSSGEPLHF
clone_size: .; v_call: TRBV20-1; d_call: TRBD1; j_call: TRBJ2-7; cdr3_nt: TGCAGTGGGAACGACAGGGGGCTCACCTACGAGCAGTACTTC; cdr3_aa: CSGNDRGLTYEQYF
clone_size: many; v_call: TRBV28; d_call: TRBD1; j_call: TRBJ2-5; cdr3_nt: TGTGCCAGCGGGACAGAAGAGACCCAGTACTTC; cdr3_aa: CASGTEETQYF
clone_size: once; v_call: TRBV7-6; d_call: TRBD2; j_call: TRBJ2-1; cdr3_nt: TGTGCCAGCAGCTTCGGGGAGGGCTCCTACAATGAGCAGTTCTTC; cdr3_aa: CASSFGEGSYNEQFF
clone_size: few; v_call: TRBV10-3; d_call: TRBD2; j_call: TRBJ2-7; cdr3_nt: TGTGCCATCAGTTCTGGGCGGGGGGCCTACGAGCAGTACTTC; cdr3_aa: CAISSGRGAYEQYF
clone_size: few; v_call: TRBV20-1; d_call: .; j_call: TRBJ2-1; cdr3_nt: TGCAGCCTGCAGGGGGGCTCCTACAATGAGCAGTTCTTC; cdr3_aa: CSLQGGSYNEQFF
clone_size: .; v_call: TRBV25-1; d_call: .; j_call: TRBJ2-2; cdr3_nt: TGTGCCAGCGGCGAAGGTCCCCCGAACACCGGGGAGCTGTTTTTT; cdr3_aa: CASGEGPPNTGELFF
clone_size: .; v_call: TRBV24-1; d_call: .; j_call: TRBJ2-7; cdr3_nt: TGTGCCACCAGTGCAGGGTCGCGGGAGCAGTACTTC; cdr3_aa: CATSAGSREQYF
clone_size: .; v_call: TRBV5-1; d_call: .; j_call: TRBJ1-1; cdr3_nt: TGCGCCAGGTACCGGGGCCCGACTGAAGCTTTCTTT; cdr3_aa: CARYRGPTEAFF
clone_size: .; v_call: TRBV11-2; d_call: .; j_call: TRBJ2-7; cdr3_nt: TGTGCCAGCAGCTTCGGACAGAGGGGCTACGAGCAGTACTTC; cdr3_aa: CASSFGQRGYEQYF
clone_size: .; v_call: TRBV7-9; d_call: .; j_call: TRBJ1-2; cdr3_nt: TGTGCCAGCAGCTTAAGTCCGGCTAACTACACCTTC; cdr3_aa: CASSLSPANYTF
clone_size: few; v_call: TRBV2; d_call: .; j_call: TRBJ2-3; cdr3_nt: TGTGCCAGCAGTGATTTGTCGGGGGAGGATACGCAGTATTTT; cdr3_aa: CASSDLSGEDTQYF
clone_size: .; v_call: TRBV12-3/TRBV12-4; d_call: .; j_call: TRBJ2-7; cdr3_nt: TGTGCCAGCAGTTCGGGGTTTGGCGCTCTTTTCTACGAGCAGTACTTC; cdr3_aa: CASSSGFGALFYEQYF
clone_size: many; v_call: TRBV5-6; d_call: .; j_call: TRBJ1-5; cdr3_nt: TGTGCCAGCAGCTTGTCGGGTCAGCCCCAGCATTTT; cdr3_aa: CASSLSGQPQHF
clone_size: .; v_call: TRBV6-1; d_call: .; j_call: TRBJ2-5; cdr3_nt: TGTGCCAGCAGTCCCAGCCTCTACTCGGGGACCCAGTACTTC; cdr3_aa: CASSPSLYSGTQYF
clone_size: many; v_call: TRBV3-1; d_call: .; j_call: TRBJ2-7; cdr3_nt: TGTGCCAGCAGCCAAAACTCCTACGAGCAGTACTTC; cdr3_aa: CASSQNSYEQYF
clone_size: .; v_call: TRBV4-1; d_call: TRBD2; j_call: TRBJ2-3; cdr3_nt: TGCGCCAGCAGCCAAGTGGGTGGAACTAGCGGTACGAGCACAGATACGCAGTATTTT; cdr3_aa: CASSQVGGTSGTSTDTQYF
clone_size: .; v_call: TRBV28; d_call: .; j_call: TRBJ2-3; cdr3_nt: TGTGCCAGCAGGGCCGGGGGCCTAAGCACAGATACGCAGTATTTT; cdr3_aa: CASRAGGLSTDTQYF
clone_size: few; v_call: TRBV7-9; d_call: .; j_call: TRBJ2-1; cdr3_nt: TGTGCCAGCAGCACAGGACTCAGAAATGAGCAGTTCTTC; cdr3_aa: CASSTGLRNEQFF
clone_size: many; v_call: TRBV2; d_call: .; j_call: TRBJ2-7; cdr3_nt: TGTGCCAGCAGTGAAGGGACAGCCTACGAGCAGTACTTC; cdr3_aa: CASSEGTAYEQYF
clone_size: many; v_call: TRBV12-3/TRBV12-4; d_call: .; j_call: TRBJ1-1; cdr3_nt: TGTGCCAGCAGTCCCAGGGACCTGAACACTGAAGCTTTCTTT; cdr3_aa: CASSPRDLNTEAFF
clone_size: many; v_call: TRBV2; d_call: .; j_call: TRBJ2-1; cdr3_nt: TGTGCCAGCAGTGACGGGGCTTACAATGAGCAGTTCTTC; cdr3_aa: CASSDGAYNEQFF
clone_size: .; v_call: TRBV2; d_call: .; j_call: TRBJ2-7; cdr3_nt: TGTGCCAGCCCCTCACGGCTGGGCTCCTACGAGCAGTACTTC; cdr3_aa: CASPSRLGSYEQYF
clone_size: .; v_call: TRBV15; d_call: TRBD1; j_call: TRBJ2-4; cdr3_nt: TGTGCCACCAGCAGCACGGGGACAGGATGGATGGACATTCAGTACTTC; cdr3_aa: CATSSTGTGWMDIQYF
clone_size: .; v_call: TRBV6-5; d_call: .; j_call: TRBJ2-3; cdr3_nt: TGTGCCAGCAGTTACGTTCCCGGGGCGGGCACAGATACGCAGTATTTT; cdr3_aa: CASSYVPGAGTDTQYF
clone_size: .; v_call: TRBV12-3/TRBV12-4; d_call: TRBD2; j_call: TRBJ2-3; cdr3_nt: TGTGCCAGCAGATATAGCGGGGGGGGGACAGATACGCAGTATTTT; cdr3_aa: CASRYSGGGTDTQYF
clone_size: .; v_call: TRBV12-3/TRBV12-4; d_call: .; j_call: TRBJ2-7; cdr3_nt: TGTGCCAGCAGTTTTATGGAGACACCGAGGTACGAGCAGTACTTC; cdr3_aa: CASSFMETPRYEQYF
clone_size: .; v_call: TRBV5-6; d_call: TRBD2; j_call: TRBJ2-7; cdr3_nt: TGTGCCAGCAGCCGTGCCGGGGGGGCAGGGATCTACGAGCAGTACTTC; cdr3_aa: CASSRAGGAGIYEQYF